The 20 T cell receptor beta chains below come from one sample, sequenced in a study of identical twins. TCRdb re-called the 5' RACE reads through MiXCR, storing one row per CDR3 protein. The repertoire holds about 900,000 distinct CDR3 sequences, with approximately 13% as singletons. Separately, the same data were catalogued under a study of yellow fever vaccine responses in identical twins.

The sequenced sample was PBMCs. Source of these receptors: a woman under 30 in good health.

This clonotype appeared a few times. The chain joins TRBV4-2 to TRBJ1-1, with D unclear. This CDR3 has 18 residues. The V and J ends lost 1 base and 1 base respectively, with 19 bases between them. The germline V gene has CDR1 LGHNA and CDR2 YNFKEQ. DNA of the CDR3: TGTGCCAGCAGCCAAGGTCTGTTTATAAGTCAGAGGAACACTGAAGCTTTCTTT. It yields the protein CASSQGLFISQRNTEAFF.

In its sample, this clonotype was seen many times. This chain links TRBV12-3 or TRBV12-4 with TRBJ1-3, with 7 bases fitting TRBD1. V was clipped by 3 bases and J by 4 bases; unmatched bases: 6. The CDR3 is made up of 15 amino acids. The chain's CDR3 is CASSFGDRRGNTIYF. The DNA of the CDR3 is TGTGCCAGCAGTTTCGGGGACAGAAGAGGAAACACCATATATTTT.

This chain links TRBV19 with TRBJ1-2; D ambiguous. V was cut by 5 bases and J by 7 bases, with 11 bases left in between. Germline CDR1 is LNHDA and CDR2 is SQIVND (reference sequence). This CDR3 has 12 amino acids. CDR3 sequence reads: CASSPPAAGYTF. CDR3 nucleotides: TGTGCCAGTAGTCCTCCGGCGGCTGGCTACACCTTC.

This clonotype was seen a few times. The chain is built from TRBV5-1 and TRBJ2-1, with D uncertain. Trimming took off 2 bases at V and 8 bases at J, with 11 bases between the two ends. This CDR3 comprises 13 residues. Looked up from germline, CDR1 is SGHRS and CDR2 is YFSETQ. The CDR3, as DNA: TGCGCCAGCAGCTTCCAGGATTCTCATGAGCAGTTCTTC. This codes for CASSFQDSHEQFF.

This clonotype has ten or more counts. V is TRBV6-1 and J is TRBJ2-1, with 9 bases matching TRBD2. Trimming took 2 bases from V and 6 from J; bases not matched to a gene: 5. The length of the CDR3 is 15 residues. Germline CDR1 reads MNHNS; CDR2 reads SASEGT. CDR3 loop: CASSESAGGPNEQFF. DNA of the CDR3: TGTGCCAGCAGTGAATCAGCGGGGGGTCCCAATGAGCAGTTCTTC.

The chain combines TRBV20-1 with TRBJ2-5; 8 bases match TRBD1. Germline V CDR1 and CDR2: DFQATT, SNEGSKA (reference sequence). Trimming at V came to 4 bases and at J to 4 bases, leaving 17 bases not matched to a gene. This CDR3 has 17 residues. The CDR3 bases are TGCAGTGCTAATCCCCTCAAATTAACAGGGGGTGGAGAGACCCAGTACTTC. Its protein product is CSANPLKLTGGGETQYF.

The chain uses TRBV25-1 and TRBJ2-1; D is unresolved. From germline, CDR1 is MGHDK and CDR2 SYGVNS. V was clipped by 1 base and J by 7 bases, with 8 bases between them. The CDR3 has 13 residues. The CDR3 protein is CASSEFNGNEQFF. Written as DNA, the CDR3 is TGTGCCAGCAGTGAATTTAACGGGAATGAGCAGTTCTTC.

This clonotype was observed a few times. The rearrangement links TRBV6-1 to TRBJ2-1, with 12 positions matching TRBD1. The CDR3 covers 13 residues. Germline CDR1 is MNHNS and CDR2 is SASEGT. V was clipped by 10 bases and J by 8 bases; unmatched bases: 6. For the CDR3, the DNA is TGTGCCACCGGGACAGGGGGCAGCTATGAGCAGTTCTTC. This codes for CATGTGGSYEQFF.

This clonotype was counted ten times or more. This sequence joins TRBV12-3 or TRBV12-4 and TRBJ1-6, with D perhaps matching TRBD1 (6 bases). The CDR3 contains 15 residues. Deletions cut 2 bases from V and 8 bases from J, with 13 bases between. The CDR3 region is CASSLLIKGDSPLHF. For the CDR3, the DNA is TGTGCCAGCAGTTTACTGATAAAGGGGGATTCACCCCTCCACTTT.

This clonotype was detected a few times. The V and J genes are TRBV5-1 and TRBJ2-5; D may be TRBD2 (7 bases). V was clipped by 0 bases and J by 1 base, with 13 bases between them. This CDR3 region has 16 residues. CDR1 and CDR2 from the germline V gene are SGHRS and YFSETQ. CDR3 DNA: TGCGCCAGCAGCTTGGGCGGGGGCTTAACCCAAGAGACCCAGTACTTC. Residues: CASSLGGGLTQETQYF.

This clonotype was found a few times. The rearrangement joins TRBV10-3 to TRBJ2-3; D could derive from TRBD1 or TRBD2 (5 bases each). Germline CDR1 and CDR2: ENHRY and SYGVKD. V lost 7 bases and J 5 bases, leaving 19 bases between the germline ends. The CDR3 contains 15 residues. The CDR3 here is CAIMSRGAQGDTQYF. CDR3 nucleotide sequence: TGTGCCATCATGTCACGGGGAGCCCAGGGAGATACGCAGTATTTT.

This clonotype turned up a few times. The genes are TRBV9 and TRBJ2-1; D gene unclear. Germline V lookup: CDR1 SGDLS, CDR2 YYNGEE. Trimming took off 0 bases at V and 9 bases at J, with 10 bases between the two ends. This CDR3 region has 13 residues. The CDR3 DNA is TGTGCCAGCAGCGTAGTCCTGGGCGGTGAGCAGTTCTTC. Translation gives CASSVVLGGEQFF.

V and J are TRBV7-9 and TRBJ2-1; no clear D gene. The length of the CDR3 is 16 residues. Germline values: CDR1 SEHNR, CDR2 FQNEAQ (reference sequence). Trimming pared 5 bases from V and 5 bases from J, leaving 19 bases between. The CDR3 protein is CASSPKLAEKNNEQFF. As DNA, the CDR3 is TGTGCCAGCAGCCCCAAATTAGCCGAAAAAAACAATGAGCAGTTCTTC. The full variable domain, completed using reference TRBV7-9 and TRBJ2-1, is DTGVSQNPRHKITKRGQNVTFRCDPISEHNRLYWYRQTLGQGPEFLTYFQNEAQLEKSRLLSDRFSAERPKGSFSTLEIQRTEQGDSAMYLCASSPKLAEKNNEQFFGPGTRLTVL.

The gene calls are TRBV5-1 and TRBJ1-4, with 9 bases fitting TRBD1. Germline loops: CDR1 SGHRS, CDR2 YFSETQ. This CDR3 is built from 15 residues. Unmatched junction bases numbered 8, after V lost 4 bases and J lost 7 bases. CDR3 amino acids: CASSTSGTGIEKLFF. CDR3 DNA sequence: TGCGCCAGCAGCACATCCGGGACAGGGATTGAAAAACTGTTTTTT.

The chain links TRBV27 to TRBJ2-7; 8 nucleotides align to TRBD1. In germline, CDR1 is MNHEY, CDR2 SMNVEV (reference sequence). The CDR3 extends over 16 amino acids. Trimming took 6 bases from V and 5 from J; bases not matched to a gene: 15. The CDR3 spells CASSLTGTGRSNEQYF. CDR3 sequence (DNA): TGTGCCAGCAGCCTAACCGGGACAGGCCGTTCTAACGAGCAGTACTTC.

This clonotype was observed a few times. The chain is built from TRBV15 and TRBJ2-3; maybe TRBD2 (6 bases). Germline-derived CDR1 and CDR2 are LNHNV and YYDKDF (reference sequence). This CDR3 contains 16 residues. V lost 6 bases and J 1 base, leaving 17 bases between the germline ends. CDR3: CATRTEGGWGTDTQYF. DNA for the CDR3: TGTGCCACCAGAACCGAAGGAGGGTGGGGCACAGATACGCAGTATTTT.

This clonotype was counted only a few times. The chain employs TRBV5-1 and TRBJ2-1; 9 bases match TRBD2. Germline CDR1 reads SGHRS; CDR2 reads YFSETQ. This CDR3 contains 17 residues. Trimming removed 0 bases from V and 2 bases from J; junction bases left unmatched: 6. The CDR3 region is CASSLARVAGAYNEQFF. The DNA for the CDR3 is TGCGCCAGCAGCTTGGCCAGGGTAGCGGGAGCCTACAATGAGCAGTTCTTC.

The table lists this clonotype with many counts. The CDR3 DNA reads TGTGCCAGCAGCATACAGGGGAGTGACACTGAAGCTTTCTTT. This codes for CASSIQGSDTEAFF. The chain employs TRBV7-8 and TRBJ1-1, with 7 nucleotides matching TRBD1. Germline CDR1 and CDR2: SGHVS and FQNEAQ. The CDR3 contains 14 residues. Germline trimming cut 5 bases from V and 3 bases from J; bases unmatched to any gene: 6.

This clonotype was recorded at least ten times. This rearrangement joins TRBV7-9 to TRBJ2-6; unclear D gene. Trimming left V 8 bases short and J 0 bases short, with 5 bases between. Germline V CDR1 and CDR2: SEHNR, FQNEAQ (reference sequence). This CDR3 has 13 amino acids. In nucleotides, the CDR3 is TGTGCCAGCTCAACCTCTGGGGCCAACGTCCTGACTTTC. It translates to CASSTSGANVLTF.

This clonotype occurred a few times. This chain uses TRBV5-1 with TRBJ1-1; no clear D gene. CDR3 length: 11 amino acids. V shed 2 bases and J shed 8 bases, with 7 bases lying between them. CDR1 SGHRS and CDR2 YFSETQ come from the germline V gene. The CDR3 loop reads CASSFQTEAFF. As DNA, the CDR3 is TGCGCCAGCAGCTTCCAGACCGAAGCTTTCTTT.